This TCR beta chain was identified during a study of blood T cell repertoires in COVID-19. The germline V and J ends were trimmed by 4 bases and 2 bases, with 13 bases remaining between them. The CDR3 loop spans 15 amino acids. CDR1 and CDR2 from the germline V gene are LNHNV and YYDKDF (reference sequence). Data came from immunoSEQ multiplex PCR; TCRdb stores just in-frame clones and leaves some out. Of approximately 97,000 clones in the sample, approximately 84% are singletons; the top ten hold around 4.5%. This TCR derives from a human donor in a cohort sampled during active COVID-19. The chain recombines TRBV15 with TRBJ2-3, with D perhaps matching TRBD2 (5 bases). Sequencing was performed on peripheral blood. For the CDR3, the DNA is TGTGCCACCAGCATGGACTTCCTAGTCACAGATACGCAGTATTTT. It specifies CATSMDFLVTDTQYF.